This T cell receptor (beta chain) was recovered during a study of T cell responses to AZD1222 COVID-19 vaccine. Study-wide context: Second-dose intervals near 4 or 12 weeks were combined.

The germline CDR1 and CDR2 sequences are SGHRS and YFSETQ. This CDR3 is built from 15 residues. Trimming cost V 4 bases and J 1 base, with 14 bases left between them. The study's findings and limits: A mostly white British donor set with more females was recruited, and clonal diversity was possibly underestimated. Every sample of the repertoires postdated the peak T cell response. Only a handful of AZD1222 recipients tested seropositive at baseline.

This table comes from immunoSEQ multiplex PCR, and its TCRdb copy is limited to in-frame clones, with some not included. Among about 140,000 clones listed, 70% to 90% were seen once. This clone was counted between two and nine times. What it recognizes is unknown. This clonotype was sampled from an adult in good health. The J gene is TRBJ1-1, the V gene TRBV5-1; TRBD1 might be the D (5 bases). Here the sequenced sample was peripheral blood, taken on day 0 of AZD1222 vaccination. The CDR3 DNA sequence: TGCGCCAGCAGCCCCTCCACTCAGGGGAACACTGAAGCTTTCTTT. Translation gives CASSPSTQGNTEAFF.